The 25 T cell receptor beta chains below all came from one sample that was sequenced in a study of cytomegalovirus exposure and HLA in healthy donors. Sequencing was performed with immunoSEQ multiplex PCR; in TCRdb, only in-frame clones are kept and a portion is missing. The table lists about 150,000 clones, approximately 91% of them singletons, with 0.6% to 0.8% in the top ten. Sequencing was carried out using PBMCs. All receptors come from a young man in good health and CMV-seronegative.

The chain carries TRBV6-5 and TRBJ1-5; TRBD1 might be the D (5 bases). CDR3 length: 15 residues. The germline gives CDR1 MNHEY, CDR2 SVGAGI. Trimming took 6 bases from V and 7 from J, leaving 19 bases between them. CDR3 in DNA: TGTGCCAGCAGCAATTCGGGGGGTCAAGGACAGCCCCAGCATTTT. Translation gives CASSNSGGQGQPQHF.

V and J are TRBV23-1 and TRBJ1-5; 9 bases map to TRBD1. TRBV23-1 is an open reading frame whose function is uncertain. The trim removed 6 bases at V and 7 bases at J, leaving 7 bases unmatched. The CDR3 loop spans 14 amino acids. The CDR3 reads CASRGTGLGQPQHF. CDR3 nucleotides: TGCGCCAGCAGGGGGACAGGGCTGGGGCAGCCCCAGCATTTT.

The rearrangement links TRBV5-1 to TRBJ1-6; weak D call: TRBD1 (5 bases). The V and J ends lost 2 bases and 9 bases respectively, with 15 bases between them. CDR3 length equals 15 residues. The germline V gene has CDR1 SGHRS and CDR2 YFSETQ. The chain's CDR3 is CASSFTGRPGSPLHF. CDR3 nucleotides: TGCGCCAGCAGCTTCACAGGCAGGCCGGGTTCACCCCTCCACTTT.

The V gene is TRBV9, the J gene TRBJ2-2; the D gene is possibly TRBD1 (6 bases). The CDR3 runs 13 residues. Germline V CDR1 and CDR2: SGDLS, YYNGEE. V dropped 7 bases and J dropped 6 bases, with 13 bases sitting between them. The CDR3 DNA sequence: TGTGCCAGCGACAGGTCGGGTTCCGGGGAGCTGTTTTTT. This translates into CASDRSGSGELFF.

As regards this clone: This CDR3 is also generated by other DNA sequences in the sample. The CDR3 DNA sequence: TGTGCCAGCAGTTCCTCCTCGCAAGAGACCCAGTACTTC. Protein product: CASSSSSQETQYF. The chain combines TRBV27 with TRBJ2-5; D call uncertain. The V end lost 4 bases, the J end lost 2 bases, and 8 bases lay between the germline ends. Germline CDR1 MNHEY, CDR2 SMNVEV (reference sequence). The CDR3 is made up of 13 amino acids.

The chain recombines TRBV21-1 with TRBJ2-7; the tabulated D call, TRBD1, remains unverified against the DNA. TRBV21-1 is flagged as a pseudogene. This CDR3 region has 17 residues. The CDR3 region has the DNA TGTGCCAGCAGCACACCATTTGAGGGGACAGGAGGGTACGAGCAGTACGTC. This translates into CASSTPFEGTGGYEQYV.

The chain combines TRBV6-6 with TRBJ2-7, with D unclear. The CDR3 has 12 amino acids. Trimming pared 3 bases from V and 6 bases from J, leaving 9 bases between. Looked up from germline, CDR1 is MNHNY and CDR2 is SVGAGI (reference sequence). CDR3 residues: CASSYPGGEQYV. In DNA, the CDR3 is TGTGCCAGCAGTTATCCGGGTGGCGAGCAGTACGTC.

The chain carries TRBV5-4 and TRBJ2-2; TRBD2 agrees at 14 bases. V shed 4 bases, J shed 5 bases, and the junction held 10 bases outside the gene matches. The germline V gene encodes CDR1 SGHNT and CDR2 YYREEE (reference sequence). This CDR3 comprises 18 residues. CDR3 residues: CASSPGLAGAGATGELFF. DNA of the CDR3: TGTGCCAGCAGCCCGGGACTAGCGGGGGCGGGGGCAACCGGGGAGCTGTTTTTT.

The chain carries TRBV7-9 and TRBJ2-7; possible D gene TRBD1, 6 bases. Germline V gene lookup returns CDR1 SEHNR and CDR2 FQNEAQ (reference sequence). CDR3 length equals 14 residues. V lost 5 bases, J lost 3 bases, and 14 bases lay in between. The CDR3 here is CASSTVTGFYEQYV. CDR3 DNA sequence: TGTGCCAGCAGCACAGTGACAGGATTCTACGAGCAGTACGTC.

The chain links TRBV29-1 to TRBJ1-3; 7 nucleotides line up with TRBD1. V was pared by 6 bases and J by 0 bases, with 5 bases of the junction left unmatched. The CDR3 runs to 14 residues. Looked up from germline, CDR1 is SQVTM and CDR2 is ANQGSEA. The CDR3 loop reads CSVMGQNSGNTIYF. CDR3 DNA: TGCAGCGTGATGGGACAGAACTCTGGAAACACCATATATTTT.

The chain has TRBV6-1 and TRBJ1-2, with 7 bases that match TRBD1. The CDR3 contains 12 residues. Germline-derived CDR1 and CDR2 are MNHNS and SASEGT. With 6 bases clipped from V and 8 bases from J, the junction kept 6 bases outside the gene matches. The CDR3 here is CASSQLQGGYTF. In nucleotides, the CDR3 is TGTGCCAGCAGCCAATTACAGGGGGGCTACACCTTC.

V usage is TRBV5-1 and J usage is TRBJ2-3; TRBD1 might be the D (5 bases). Germline V gene data show CDR1 as SGHRS and CDR2 as YFSETQ. Between the trimmed V and J ends, which lost 2 bases and 1 base, there was a span of 8 bases. The CDR3 has 14 residues. The chain's CDR3 is CASSFARGTDTQYF. The CDR3 DNA sequence: TGCGCCAGCAGCTTTGCCAGGGGCACAGATACGCAGTATTTT.

The V gene is TRBV6-6, the J gene TRBJ1-2; D gene uncertain. The CDR3 loop spans 11 amino acids. V was cut by 2 bases and J by 8 bases, with 6 bases left in between. Per germline, CDR1 MNHNY and CDR2 SVGAGI (reference sequence). CDR3 amino acids: CASSYMRGYTF. The CDR3 nucleotides read TGTGCCAGCAGTTACATGAGAGGCTACACCTTC.

The genes are TRBV10-1 and TRBJ2-2; D perhaps matches TRBD1 (5 bases). The CDR3 sequence is 15 residues long. Germline assignment: CDR1 WNHNN and CDR2 SYGVQD (reference sequence). Trimming took off 5 bases at V and 4 bases at J, with 14 bases between the two ends. CDR3 amino acids: CASSNHQGSTGELFF. The DNA of the CDR3 is TGCGCCAGCAGTAACCACCAGGGATCCACCGGGGAGCTGTTTTTT.

DNA for the CDR3: TGTGCCAGCAGTTACAAATTGAACACTGAAGCTTTCTTT. It codes for CASSYKLNTEAFF. The V gene is TRBV27, the J gene TRBJ1-1; no reliable D call. CDR1 is MNHEY, CDR2 SMNVEV, per germline (reference sequence). The CDR3 length is 13 residues. V was trimmed by 4 bases and J by 0 bases, leaving 6 bases between them.

V is TRBV4-1 and J is TRBJ2-4; 7 positions agree with TRBD2. CDR1 is MGHRA, CDR2 YSYEKL, per germline. CDR3 length: 16 residues. The trim removed 3 bases at V and 5 bases at J, leaving 10 bases unmatched. CDR3 protein: CASSHDTLTSQNIQYF. The CDR3 DNA is TGCGCCAGCAGCCACGATACACTGACTAGCCAAAACATTCAGTACTTC.

The genes are TRBV7-2 and TRBJ2-2, with 10 positions matching TRBD2. The J segment lost 6 bases and the V segment lost 5 bases, leaving 6 bases of the junction unmatched. The CDR3 covers 15 residues. From germline, CDR1 is SGHTA and CDR2 FQGNSA. CDR3: CASSLGTSEAGELFF. The CDR3 bases are TGTGCCAGCAGCCTTGGGACTAGCGAGGCCGGGGAGCTGTTTTTT.

The CDR3 loop reads CASSQFSGGGEKLFF. In nucleotides, the CDR3 is TGCGCCAGCAGCCAATTTTCAGGGGGCGGCGAAAAACTGTTTTTT. V is TRBV4-3 and J is TRBJ1-4; 8 bases are shared with TRBD1. In germline, CDR1 is LGHNA, CDR2 YSLEER. V trimming: 2 bases; J trimming: 8 bases; junction bases outside the gene matches: 7. CDR3 size: 15 residues.

The chain combines TRBV6-5 with TRBJ1-1; TRBD1 aligns across 8 bases. V lost 8 bases, J lost 7 bases, and 0 bases stayed unmatched. Germline-derived CDR1 and CDR2 are MNHEY and SVGAGI. CDR3 length equals 10 residues. CDR3 DNA: TGTGCCAGCGGGACAGGTGAAGCTTTCTTT. Translated, it gives CASGTGEAFF.

This chain uses TRBV7-2 with TRBJ1-3; a possible D gene is TRBD1 (6 bases). This CDR3 is built from 15 residues. The germline V and J ends were trimmed by 2 bases and 1 base, with 9 bases remaining between them. Germline V gives CDR1 SGHTA, CDR2 FQGNSA. CDR3 loop: CASSLWGLSGNTIYF. The CDR3 DNA reads TGTGCCAGCAGCTTATGGGGGCTGTCTGGAAACACCATATATTTT.

The chain combines TRBV10-1 with TRBJ2-3; 8 nucleotides align to TRBD1. V was pared by 8 bases and J by 4 bases, with 8 bases of the junction left unmatched. The CDR3 runs 14 residues. From germline, CDR1 is WNHNN and CDR2 SYGVQD (reference sequence). The CDR3 protein is CASGDRGGADTQYF. The CDR3 DNA reads TGCGCCAGCGGAGACAGGGGAGGCGCAGATACGCAGTATTTT.

This chain connects TRBV18 to TRBJ1-4; 7 bases agree with TRBD1. The V gene end was trimmed by 6 bases and the J gene end by 5 bases; junction bases not matched to a gene: 9. Germline V lookup: CDR1 KGHSH, CDR2 LQKENI. The CDR3 runs 15 residues. For the CDR3, the DNA is TGTGCCAGCTCCCAAGGGACAGAAGAAAATGAAAAACTGTTTTTT. Amino acids: CASSQGTEENEKLFF.

The CDR3 reads CASSETGFLYGYTF. The CDR3 nucleotides read TGTGCCAGCAGTGAGACAGGTTTCTTATATGGCTACACCTTC. The chain is built from TRBV2 and TRBJ1-2; tentatively, D is TRBD1 (6 bases). CDR3 length: 14 residues. CDR1 and CDR2 (germline): SNHLY, FYNNEI. Between the trimmed V and J ends, which lost 3 bases and 5 bases, there was a span of 13 bases.

The chain uses TRBV6-5 and TRBJ1-5, with 7 bases matching TRBD1. This CDR3 contains 16 residues. The J segment lost 5 bases and the V segment lost 0 bases, leaving 7 bases of the junction unmatched. From germline, CDR1 is MNHEY and CDR2 SVGAGI. Here the CDR3 reads CASSYSWDSGHQPQHF. CDR3 nucleotides: TGTGCCAGCAGTTACTCGTGGGACAGTGGCCATCAGCCCCAGCATTTT.

In this sample, this clone turned up a few times. V is TRBV13 and J is TRBJ2-3; 14 bases align to TRBD2. Germline V lookup: CDR1 PRHDT, CDR2 FYEKMQ (reference sequence). This CDR3 contains 19 residues. Trimming took 3 bases from V and 3 from J; bases not matched to a gene: 11. The CDR3, as DNA: TGTGCCAGCAGCTTCTTAACACGGACTAGCGGGAGGCAGACAGATACGCAGTATTTT. Amino acid sequence: CASSFLTRTSGRQTDTQYF.